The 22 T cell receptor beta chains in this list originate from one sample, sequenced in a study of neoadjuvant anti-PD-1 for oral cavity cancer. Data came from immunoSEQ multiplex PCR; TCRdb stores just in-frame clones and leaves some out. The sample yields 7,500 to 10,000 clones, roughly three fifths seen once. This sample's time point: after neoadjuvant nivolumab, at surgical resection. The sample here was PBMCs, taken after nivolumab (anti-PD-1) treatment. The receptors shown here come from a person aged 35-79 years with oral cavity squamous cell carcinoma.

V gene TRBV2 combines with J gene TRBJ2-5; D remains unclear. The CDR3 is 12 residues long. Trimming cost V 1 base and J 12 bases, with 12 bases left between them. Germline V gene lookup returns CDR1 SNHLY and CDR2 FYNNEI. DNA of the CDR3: TGTGCCAGCAGTGAAGTTCGTGACTTAAAGTACTTC. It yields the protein CASSEVRDLKYF.

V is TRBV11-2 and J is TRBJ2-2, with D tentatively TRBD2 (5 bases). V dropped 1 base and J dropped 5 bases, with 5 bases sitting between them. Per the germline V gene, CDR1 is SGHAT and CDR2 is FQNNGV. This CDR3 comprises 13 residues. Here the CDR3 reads CASSLVATGELFF. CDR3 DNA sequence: TGTGCCAGCAGCTTAGTAGCGACCGGGGAGCTGTTTTTT.

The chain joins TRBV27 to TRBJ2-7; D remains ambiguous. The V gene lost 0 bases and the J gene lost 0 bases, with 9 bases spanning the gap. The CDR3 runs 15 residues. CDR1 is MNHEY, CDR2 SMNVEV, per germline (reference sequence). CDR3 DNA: TGTGCCAGCAGTTTATCGGCCGGCCACTCCTACGAGCAGTACTTC. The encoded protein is CASSLSAGHSYEQYF.

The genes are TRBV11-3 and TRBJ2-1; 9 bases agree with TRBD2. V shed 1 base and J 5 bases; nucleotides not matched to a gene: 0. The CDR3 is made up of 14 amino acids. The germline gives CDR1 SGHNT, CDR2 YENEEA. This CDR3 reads CASSLASGNNEQFF. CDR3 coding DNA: TGTGCCAGCAGCTTAGCTAGCGGGAACAATGAGCAGTTCTTC.

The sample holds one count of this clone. CDR3 nucleotide sequence: TGTGCCAGCAGTTTTTCCGGGTCGGGAGTAGCTGGGGAGACCCAGTACTTC. Translation gives CASSFSGSGVAGETQYF. The V call is TRBV5-4, the J call TRBJ2-5; a weak D match, TRBD2 (6 bases). With 5 bases removed from V and 5 bases from J, the gap between germline ends came to 25 bases. CDR1 is SGHNT and CDR2 is YYREEE in the germline V gene (reference sequence). The CDR3 spans 17 residues.

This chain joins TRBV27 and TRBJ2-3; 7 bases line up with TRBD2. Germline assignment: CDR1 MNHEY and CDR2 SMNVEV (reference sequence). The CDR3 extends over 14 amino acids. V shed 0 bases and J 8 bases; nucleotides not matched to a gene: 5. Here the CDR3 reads CASSLSRGLSTQYF. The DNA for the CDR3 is TGTGCCAGCAGTTTATCGAGGGGACTAAGTACGCAGTATTTT.

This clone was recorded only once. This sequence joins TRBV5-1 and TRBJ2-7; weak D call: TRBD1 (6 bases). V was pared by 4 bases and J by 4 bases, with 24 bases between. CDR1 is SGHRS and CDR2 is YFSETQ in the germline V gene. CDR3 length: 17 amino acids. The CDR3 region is CASSPPASPRGRYEQYF. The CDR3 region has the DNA TGCGCCAGCAGCCCCCCTGCGTCTCCCAGGGGACGGTACGAGCAGTACTTC.

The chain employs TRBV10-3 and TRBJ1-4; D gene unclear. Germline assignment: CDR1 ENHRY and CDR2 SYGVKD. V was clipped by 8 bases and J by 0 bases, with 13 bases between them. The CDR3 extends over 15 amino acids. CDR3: CAIGKEQSTNEKLFF. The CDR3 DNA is TGTGCCATCGGGAAAGAACAGTCAACTAATGAAAAACTGTTTTTT.

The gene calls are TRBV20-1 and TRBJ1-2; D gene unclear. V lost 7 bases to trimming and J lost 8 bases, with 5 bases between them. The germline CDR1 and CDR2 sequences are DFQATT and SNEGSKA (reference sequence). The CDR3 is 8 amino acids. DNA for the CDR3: TGCAGTGAGGACGGCTACACCTTC. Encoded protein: CSEDGYTF.

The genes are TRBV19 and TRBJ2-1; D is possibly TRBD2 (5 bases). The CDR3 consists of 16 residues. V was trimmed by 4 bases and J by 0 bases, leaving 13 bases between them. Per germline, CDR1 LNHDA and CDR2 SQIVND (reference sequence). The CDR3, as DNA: TGTGCCAGTAGTACGGCGGCGGGTGGCTCCTACAATGAGCAGTTCTTC. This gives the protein CASSTAAGGSYNEQFF.

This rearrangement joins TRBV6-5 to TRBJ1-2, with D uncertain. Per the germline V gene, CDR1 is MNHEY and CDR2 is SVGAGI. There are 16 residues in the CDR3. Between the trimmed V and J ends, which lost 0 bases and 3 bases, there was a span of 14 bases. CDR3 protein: CASSYSVGERDYGYTF. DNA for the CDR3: TGTGCCAGCAGTTACTCGGTCGGGGAGAGAGACTATGGCTACACCTTC.

Here the CDR3 DNA reads TGTGCCAGCGAGGCTTCTCGGAACGTCCTGACTTTC. It codes for CASEASRNVLTF. The V gene is TRBV2, the J gene TRBJ2-6; D unresolved. Trimming took off 8 bases at V and 10 bases at J, with 12 bases between the two ends. Germline assignment: CDR1 SNHLY and CDR2 FYNNEI. This CDR3 contains 12 residues.

The CDR3 region has the DNA TGTGCCAGCAGTGGCCAGGGGATACAGCGGAATGAGCAGTTCTTC. It translates to CASSGQGIQRNEQFF. The V and J genes are TRBV6-4 and TRBJ2-1; D perhaps matches TRBD1 (6 bases). The CDR3 totals 15 residues. V was clipped by 4 bases and J by 7 bases, with 17 bases between them. In germline, CDR1 is MRHNA, CDR2 SNTAGT.

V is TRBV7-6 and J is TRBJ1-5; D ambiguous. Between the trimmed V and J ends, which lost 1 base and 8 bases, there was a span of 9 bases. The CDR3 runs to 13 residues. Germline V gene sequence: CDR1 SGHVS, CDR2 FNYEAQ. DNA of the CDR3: TGTGCCAGCAGCTTAGGACATATGAAGCCCCAGCATTTT. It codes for CASSLGHMKPQHF.

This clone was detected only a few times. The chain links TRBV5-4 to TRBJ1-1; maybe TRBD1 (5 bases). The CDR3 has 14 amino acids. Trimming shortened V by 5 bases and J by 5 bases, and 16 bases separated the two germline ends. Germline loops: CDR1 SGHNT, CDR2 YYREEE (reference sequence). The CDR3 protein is CASRGRGERTEAFF. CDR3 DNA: TGTGCCAGCAGGGGTAGAGGGGAAAGAACTGAAGCTTTCTTT.

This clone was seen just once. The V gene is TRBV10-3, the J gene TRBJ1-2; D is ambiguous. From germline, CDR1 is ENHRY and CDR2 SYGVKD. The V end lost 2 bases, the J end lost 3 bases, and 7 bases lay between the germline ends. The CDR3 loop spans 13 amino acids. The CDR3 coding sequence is TGTGCCATCAGTGAGAACGGATACTATGGCTACACCTTC. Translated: CAISENGYYGYTF.

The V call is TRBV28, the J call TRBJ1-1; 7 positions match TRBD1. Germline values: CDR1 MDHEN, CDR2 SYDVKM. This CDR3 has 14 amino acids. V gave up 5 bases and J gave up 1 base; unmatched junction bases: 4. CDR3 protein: CASSLGTANTEAFF. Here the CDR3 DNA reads TGTGCCAGCAGTCTCGGGACAGCGAACACTGAAGCTTTCTTT.

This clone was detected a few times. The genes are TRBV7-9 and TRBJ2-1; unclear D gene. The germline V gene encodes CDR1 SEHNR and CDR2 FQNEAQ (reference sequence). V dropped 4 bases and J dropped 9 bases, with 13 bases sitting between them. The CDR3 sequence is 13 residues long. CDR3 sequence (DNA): TGTGCCAGCAGCTCAATGTTCACAGTTGAGCAGTTCTTC. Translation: CASSSMFTVEQFF.

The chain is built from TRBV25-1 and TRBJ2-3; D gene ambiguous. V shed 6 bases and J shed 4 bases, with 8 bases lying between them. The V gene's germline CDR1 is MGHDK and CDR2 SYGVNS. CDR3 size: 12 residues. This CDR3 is CASRAWADTQYF. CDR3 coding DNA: TGTGCCAGCAGAGCTTGGGCAGATACGCAGTATTTT.

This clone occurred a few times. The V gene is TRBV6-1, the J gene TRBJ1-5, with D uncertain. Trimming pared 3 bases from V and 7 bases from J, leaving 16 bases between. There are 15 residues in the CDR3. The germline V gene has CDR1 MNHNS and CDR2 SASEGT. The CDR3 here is CASSDIDPSVQPQHF. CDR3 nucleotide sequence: TGTGCCAGCAGTGATATCGACCCCTCGGTGCAGCCCCAGCATTTT.

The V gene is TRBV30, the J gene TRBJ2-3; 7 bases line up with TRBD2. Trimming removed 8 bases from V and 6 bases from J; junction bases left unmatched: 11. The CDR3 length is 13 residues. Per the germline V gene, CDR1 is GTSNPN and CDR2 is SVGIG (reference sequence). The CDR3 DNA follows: TGTGCCAGATCACGAAGGGAGGGGGATACGCAGTATTTT. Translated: CARSRREGDTQYF.

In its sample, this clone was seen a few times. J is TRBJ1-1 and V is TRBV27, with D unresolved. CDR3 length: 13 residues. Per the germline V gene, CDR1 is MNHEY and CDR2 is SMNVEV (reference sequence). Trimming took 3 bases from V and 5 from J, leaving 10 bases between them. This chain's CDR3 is CASSFMTGTEAFF. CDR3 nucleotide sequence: TGTGCCAGCAGTTTTATGACGGGAACTGAAGCTTTCTTT.